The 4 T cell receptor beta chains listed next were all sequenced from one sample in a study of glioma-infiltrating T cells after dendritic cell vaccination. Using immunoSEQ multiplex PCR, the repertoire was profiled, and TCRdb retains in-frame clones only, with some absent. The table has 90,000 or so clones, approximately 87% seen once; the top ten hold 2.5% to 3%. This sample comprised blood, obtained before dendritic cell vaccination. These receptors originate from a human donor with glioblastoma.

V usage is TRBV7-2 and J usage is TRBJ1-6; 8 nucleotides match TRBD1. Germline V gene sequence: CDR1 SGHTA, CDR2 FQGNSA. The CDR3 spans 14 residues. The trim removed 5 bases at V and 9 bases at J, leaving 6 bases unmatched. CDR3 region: CASSGGQGGSPLHF. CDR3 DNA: TGTGCCAGCAGCGGCGGACAGGGAGGTTCACCCCTCCACTTT.

The CDR3 sequence: CAISEDGRTGVTLHF. In nucleotides, the CDR3 is TGTGCCATCAGTGAGGACGGACGGACGGGGGTCACCCTCCACTTT. The V gene is TRBV10-3, the J gene TRBJ1-6; D perhaps matches TRBD1 (5 bases). V was clipped by 2 bases and J by 14 bases, with 19 bases between them. Germline CDR1 is ENHRY and CDR2 is SYGVKD. The length of the CDR3 is 15 residues.

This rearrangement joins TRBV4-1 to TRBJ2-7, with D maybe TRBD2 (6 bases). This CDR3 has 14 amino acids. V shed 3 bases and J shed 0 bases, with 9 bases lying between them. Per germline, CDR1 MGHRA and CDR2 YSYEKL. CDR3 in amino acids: CASSQGRGSYEQYF. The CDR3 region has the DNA TGCGCCAGCAGCCAGGGGCGGGGCTCCTACGAGCAGTACTTC.

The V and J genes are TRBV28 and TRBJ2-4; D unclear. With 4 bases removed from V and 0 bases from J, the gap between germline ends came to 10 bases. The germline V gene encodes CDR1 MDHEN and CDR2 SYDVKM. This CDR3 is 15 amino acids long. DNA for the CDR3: TGTGCCAGCAGTTCTTCTGAGCTAGCCAAAAACATTCAGTACTTC. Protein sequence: CASSSSELAKNIQYF.